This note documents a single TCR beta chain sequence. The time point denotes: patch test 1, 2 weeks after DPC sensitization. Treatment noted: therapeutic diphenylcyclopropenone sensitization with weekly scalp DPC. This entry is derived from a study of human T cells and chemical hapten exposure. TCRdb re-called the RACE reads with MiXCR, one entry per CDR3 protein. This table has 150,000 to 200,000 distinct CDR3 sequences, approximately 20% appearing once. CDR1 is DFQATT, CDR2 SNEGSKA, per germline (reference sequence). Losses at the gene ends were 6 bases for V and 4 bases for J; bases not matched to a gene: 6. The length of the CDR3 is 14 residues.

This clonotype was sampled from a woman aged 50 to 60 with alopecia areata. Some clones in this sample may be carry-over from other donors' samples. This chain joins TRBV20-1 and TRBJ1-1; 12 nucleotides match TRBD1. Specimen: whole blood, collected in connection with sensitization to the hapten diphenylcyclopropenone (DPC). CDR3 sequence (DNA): TGCAGTGCGTCCGGGACAGGGGGCCTCACTGAAGCTTTCTTT. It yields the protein CSASGTGGLTEAFF.